The 25 T cell receptor beta chains given below trace back to one sample, sequenced in a study of cytomegalovirus exposure and HLA in healthy donors. In the PCR, 60 Vbeta and 13 Jbeta primers were used. Clones were sequenced by immunoSEQ multiplex PCR, and TCRdb holds only the in-frame ones, with some missing. The repertoire holds about 150,000 clones, about 70% seen once, with 8% to 13% in the top ten. What was sequenced was PBMCs. Receptors originate from a man aged 25-45 years in good health and CMV-seropositive.

A note on this clone: The sample carries other DNA sequences with the same CDR3. CDR3 nucleotides: TGCAGTGCTAGAAAGGAGGAGACCCAGTACTTC. It encodes CSARKEETQYF. This chain connects TRBV20-1 to TRBJ2-5; D gene unclear. CDR1 is DFQATT, CDR2 SNEGSKA, per germline (reference sequence). Between the trimmed V and J ends, which lost 2 bases and 5 bases, there was a span of 6 bases. This CDR3 has 11 amino acids.

This clone was counted only a few times. The CDR3 loop is CASSGSDNEQFF. CDR3 bases: TGTGCCAGCAGTGGGAGCGACAATGAGCAGTTCTTC. The rearrangement links TRBV6-5 to TRBJ2-1, with TRBD2 as a possible D gene (5 bases). Trimming took off 5 bases at V and 5 bases at J, with 7 bases between the two ends. This CDR3 is 12 amino acids long. Germline V gene sequence: CDR1 MNHEY, CDR2 SVGAGI.

This clone was recorded a few times. V usage is TRBV28 and J usage is TRBJ1-2; 9 bases agree with TRBD1. CDR1 and CDR2 from the germline V gene are MDHEN and SYDVKM. The V gene end was trimmed by 6 bases and the J gene end by 2 bases; junction bases not matched to a gene: 7. The CDR3 is 15 amino acids. CDR3: CASSPRDRANYGYTF. DNA of the CDR3: TGTGCCAGCAGCCCCCGGGACAGGGCCAACTATGGCTACACCTTC.

V usage is TRBV9 and J usage is TRBJ1-2; possible D gene TRBD1, 6 bases. Trimming pared 0 bases from V and 8 bases from J, leaving 23 bases between. The CDR3 spans 17 residues. Germline V gene data show CDR1 as SGDLS and CDR2 as YYNGEE. In DNA form, the CDR3 reads TGTGCCAGCAGCGTAGCAACAATGACAGGCCCTATGGAAGGCTACACCTTC. It codes for CASSVATMTGPMEGYTF. Together with reference TRBV9 and TRBJ1-2, the CDR3 gives the full variable domain: DSGVTQTPKHLITATGQRVTLRCSPRSGDLSVYWYQQSLDQGLQFLIQYYNGEERAKGNILERFSAQQFPDLHSELNLSSLELGDSALYFCASSVATMTGPMEGYTFGSGTRLTVV.

This clone was detected only once. The V gene is TRBV19, the J gene TRBJ2-2; 7 nucleotides agree with TRBD2. Germline V lookup: CDR1 LNHDA, CDR2 SQIVND (reference sequence). J was trimmed by 2 bases and V by 3 bases; bases with no gene match: 6. The length of the CDR3 is 16 residues. CDR3 sequence reads: CASSIRPSGNTGELFF. The CDR3 nucleotides are TGTGCCAGTAGTATCCGTCCTAGCGGAAACACCGGGGAGCTGTTTTTT.

The chain is built from TRBV7-3 and TRBJ2-6; D is undetermined. The CDR3 is 16 residues long. Germline V gene sequence: CDR1 SGHTA, CDR2 FQGTGA. V lost 1 base to trimming and J lost 4 bases, with 11 bases between them. The CDR3 region has the DNA TGTGCCAGCAGCTTAATTACACAGACAGGGGCCAACGTCCTGACTTTC. This codes for CASSLITQTGANVLTF.

The chain combines TRBV11-2 with TRBJ1-1; the D gene is possibly TRBD1 (6 bases). Between the trimmed V and J ends, which lost 2 bases and 3 bases, there was a span of 10 bases. The germline V gene has CDR1 SGHAT and CDR2 FQNNGV. This CDR3 spans 14 amino acids. CDR3 sequence reads: CASSLTGTDTEAFF. The CDR3 coding sequence is TGTGCCAGCAGCTTAACAGGGACGGACACTGAAGCTTTCTTT.

The gene calls are TRBV7-6 and TRBJ1-4; D perhaps matches TRBD1 (6 bases). V dropped 4 bases and J dropped 8 bases, with 11 bases sitting between them. This CDR3 is built from 13 residues. Germline V gene data show CDR1 as SGHVS and CDR2 as FNYEAQ. The CDR3 DNA is TGTGCCAGCAGCTCGTTAGGACAGGAAAAACTGTTTTTT. Its translation is CASSSLGQEKLFF.

This chain links TRBV19 with TRBJ2-5; maybe TRBD2 (5 bases). The CDR3 is made up of 14 amino acids. V lost 3 bases and J 3 bases, leaving 11 bases between the germline ends. Germline-derived CDR1 and CDR2 are LNHDA and SQIVND (reference sequence). The CDR3, as DNA: TGTGCCAGTAGTATCGCGCCGGGGAAAGAGACCCAGTACTTC. Translated, it gives CASSIAPGKETQYF.

V and J are TRBV19 and TRBJ2-5; a possible D gene is TRBD2 (6 bases). V was shortened by 7 bases and J by 9 bases, with 18 bases between the two germline ends. This CDR3 contains 13 residues. The V gene's germline CDR1 is LNHDA and CDR2 SQIVND (reference sequence). The CDR3 is CASTQGDSIPQYF. CDR3 sequence (DNA): TGTGCCAGTACCCAAGGGGACTCGATCCCCCAGTACTTC.

The chain recombines TRBV4-1 with TRBJ2-5; 7 bases map to TRBD1. Germline V CDR1 and CDR2: MGHRA, YSYEKL. J lost 5 bases, V lost 0 bases, and 12 bases had no gene match. The length of the CDR3 is 17 residues. DNA of the CDR3: TGCGCCAGCAGCCAAGATTCGGACAGGCTTGAAGGGGAGACCCAGTACTTC. It encodes CASSQDSDRLEGETQYF.

In this sample, this clone turned up once. The chain has TRBV4-1 and TRBJ2-2; perhaps TRBD2 as D (7 bases). The CDR3 spans 17 residues. V was clipped by 6 bases and J by 3 bases, with 20 bases between them. CDR1 is MGHRA, CDR2 YSYEKL, per germline. The CDR3 spells CASRYLQGGIDTGELFF. The CDR3 region has the DNA TGCGCCAGCAGATATCTACAGGGAGGGATAGACACCGGGGAGCTGTTTTTT.

The CDR3 DNA is TGTGCCAGCATCAACTCACTAGGCTCCCCAGATACGCAGTATTTT. Its translation: CASINSLGSPDTQYF. The V gene is TRBV6-5, the J gene TRBJ2-3; weak D call: TRBD2 (5 bases). The CDR3 runs to 15 residues. The germline gives CDR1 MNHEY, CDR2 SVGAGI. V lost 7 bases to trimming and J lost 4 bases, with 18 bases between them.

The genes are TRBV10-3 and TRBJ2-3; a weak D match, TRBD1 (6 bases). The CDR3 runs to 16 residues. Trimming left V 5 bases short and J 0 bases short, with 15 bases between. Germline-derived CDR1 and CDR2 are ENHRY and SYGVKD. CDR3 loop: CAISYAGAASTDTQYF. DNA of the CDR3: TGTGCCATCAGTTATGCAGGGGCGGCTAGCACAGATACGCAGTATTTT.

The chain joins TRBV19 to TRBJ2-7; maybe TRBD2 (7 bases). This CDR3 is built from 15 residues. Trimming took off 4 bases at V and 4 bases at J, with 17 bases between the two ends. CDR1 and CDR2 from the germline V gene are LNHDA and SQIVND (reference sequence). CDR3 bases: TGTGCCAGTAGTACCCAGGGAGGGGGACTTTACGAGCAGTACTTC. Its protein is CASSTQGGGLYEQYF.

This chain links TRBV5-6 with TRBJ2-7, with D maybe TRBD1 (6 bases). V lost 3 bases and J lost 5, with 18 bases in between. The CDR3 consists of 15 residues. Germline V gene sequence: CDR1 SGHDT, CDR2 YYEEEE. The CDR3 loop reads CASSWMDRLLDEQYF. As DNA, the CDR3 is TGTGCCAGCAGCTGGATGGACAGACTCCTAGACGAGCAGTACTTC.

This chain links TRBV27 with TRBJ1-1; D possibly corresponds to TRBD1 (5 bases). The CDR3 extends over 17 amino acids. Trimming removed 6 bases from V and 3 bases from J, with 23 bases in between. Germline CDR1 is MNHEY and CDR2 is SMNVEV (reference sequence). CDR3 bases: TGTGCCAGCAGATTAACCCCTGGGGGGGACTGGGACACTGAAGCTTTCTTT. This encodes CASRLTPGGDWDTEAFF.

This chain connects TRBV6-5 to TRBJ1-5; the match to TRBD1 covers 7 bases. The CDR3 runs 14 residues. The germline CDR1 and CDR2 sequences are MNHEY and SVGAGI. J gave up 2 bases and V 5 bases, and 3 bases lay outside the gene matches. CDR3 bases: TGTGCCAGCAGTCAGGGGGTAGGCAATCAGCCCCAGCATTTT. Translation gives CASSQGVGNQPQHF.

The chain carries TRBV21-1 and TRBJ2-5; the table's D gene call, TRBD1, was not cross checked with the DNA. TRBV21-1 is recorded as a pseudogene. The CDR3 is 18 amino acids. CDR3 region: CASSTRQGGSRASETQYF. CDR3 nucleotide sequence: TGTGCCAGCAGCACCCGACAGGGGGGTTCCCGTGCAAGTGAGACCCAGTACTTC.

The sample holds a few counts of this clone. The chain employs TRBV12-5 and TRBJ1-5; tentative D call: TRBD1 (6 bases). CDR3 length: 13 amino acids. V lost 1 base to trimming and J lost 6 bases, with 7 bases between them. Germline V CDR1 and CDR2: LGHNT, FRNRAP. Here the CDR3 DNA reads TGTGCTAGTGGTTTGGCACAGGGTCAGCCCCAGCATTTT. It translates to CASGLAQGQPQHF.

The gene calls are TRBV13 and TRBJ2-6, with D tentatively TRBD2 (6 bases). This CDR3 is built from 18 residues. Germline assignment: CDR1 PRHDT and CDR2 FYEKMQ (reference sequence). V was cut by 2 bases and J by 0 bases, with 14 bases left in between. The CDR3 coding sequence is TGTGCCAGCAGCTTATACGGGAGAGAGGTCTCTGGGGCCAACGTCCTGACTTTC. Encoded protein: CASSLYGREVSGANVLTF.

Comments on this clone: At one of its ends the junction is not consistent with the germline gene, which may arise from a read error. This chain joins TRBV7-9 and TRBJ1-2, with 7 nucleotides matching TRBD1. The CDR3 loop spans 12 amino acids. In germline, CDR1 is SEHNR, CDR2 FQNEAQ (reference sequence). The CDR3 protein is CSSSLADRSYTF. The CDR3 nucleotides read TGTTCCAGCAGCTTAGCGGACAGGAGCTACACCTTC.

The rearrangement joins TRBV28 to TRBJ2-6; 8 bases are shared with TRBD1. The V gene end was trimmed by 1 base and the J gene end by 4 bases; junction bases not matched to a gene: 15. The CDR3 length is 20 residues. Germline assignment: CDR1 MDHEN and CDR2 SYDVKM. This CDR3 is CASSLFIRRQGISGANVLTF. The CDR3 coding sequence is TGTGCCAGCAGTTTATTTATTCGGAGACAGGGGATCTCCGGGGCCAACGTCCTGACTTTC. Together with reference TRBV28 and TRBJ2-6, the CDR3 gives the full variable domain: DVKVTQSSRYLVKRTGEKVFLECVQDMDHENMFWYRQDPGLGLRLIYFSYDVKMKEKGDIPEGYSVSREKKERFSLILESASTNQTSMYLCASSLFIRRQGISGANVLTFGAGSRLTVL.

The V and J genes are TRBV18 and TRBJ1-1; the D gene is possibly TRBD1 (5 bases). Trimming cost V 8 bases and J 3 bases, with 13 bases left between them. The CDR3 is made up of 13 amino acids. The germline V gene encodes CDR1 KGHSH and CDR2 LQKENI. CDR3 coding DNA: TGTGCCAGCCTGGACATCCAGGACACTGAAGCTTTCTTT. It specifies CASLDIQDTEAFF.

This clone showed up just once. The V call is TRBV7-2, the J call TRBJ1-5; TRBD1 aligns across 7 bases. Unmatched junction bases numbered 9, after V lost 5 bases and J lost 5 bases. The CDR3 covers 15 residues. Germline V gene lookup returns CDR1 SGHTA and CDR2 FQGNSA. This CDR3 reads CASSRYPGGDQPQHF. In nucleotides, the CDR3 is TGTGCCAGCAGCCGATATCCAGGGGGAGATCAGCCCCAGCATTTT. Looking up the rest from reference TRBV7-2 and TRBJ1-5 gives the full variable domain: GAGVSQSPSNKVTEKGKDVELRCDPISGHTALYWYRQSLGQGLEFLIYFQGNSAPDKSGLPSDRFSAERTGGSVSTLTIQRTQQEDSAVYLCASSRYPGGDQPQHFGDGTRLSIL.